This entry concerns a single T cell receptor beta chain. Generated by immunoSEQ multiplex PCR, the TCRdb table keeps only in-frame clones and is missing some. The sample includes 350,000 to 450,000 clones, over 75% seen only once; the top ten take just under 6.5%. This specimen comes from a study of control samples from healthy donors and cancer patients. In germline, CDR1 is GTSNPN, CDR2 SVGIG (reference sequence). J was trimmed by 6 bases and V by 4 bases; bases with no gene match: 4. CDR3 length: 13 residues. This receptor was taken from a man in his forties with head and neck cancer. The chain has TRBV30 and TRBJ2-7; 12 positions match TRBD2. The sequencing input was PBMCs. The CDR3 coding sequence is TGTGCCTGGAAGGCACTAGCGGGAGGCGAGCAGTACTTC. Translated, it gives CAWKALAGGEQYF.